The 32 T cell receptor beta chains in this list originate from one sample, sequenced in a study of identical twins. TCRdb ran MiXCR on the 5' RACE reads and lists one entry per CDR3 protein. The table records about 690,000 distinct CDR3 sequences, roughly 6.2% of them present only once. The sequenced material came from naive T cells sorted from blood. All receptors derive from a young man in good health.

This clonotype was counted many times. The V gene is TRBV12-3 or TRBV12-4, the J gene TRBJ2-1, with D maybe TRBD1 (6 bases). This CDR3 has 11 amino acids. Trimming stripped 3 bases from V and 13 bases from J, with 10 bases between. The CDR3 region has the DNA TGTGCCAGCAGTTTGACAGGTTTTCAGTTCTTC. This codes for CASSLTGFQFF.

This clonotype was counted only a few times. V gene TRBV19 combines with J gene TRBJ2-2, with no clear D. The V gene lost 2 bases and the J gene lost 5 bases, with 12 bases spanning the gap. The germline V gene has CDR1 LNHDA and CDR2 SQIVND (reference sequence). This CDR3 has 15 residues. CDR3: CASSIPQPSTGELFF. The CDR3 nucleotides read TGTGCCAGTAGTATACCCCAACCAAGTACCGGGGAGCTGTTTTTT.

This clonotype was observed many times. This chain connects TRBV7-2 to TRBJ2-3; unclear D gene. V lost 7 bases and J lost 13, with 15 bases in between. This CDR3 has 11 residues. Germline V lookup: CDR1 SGHTA, CDR2 FQGNSA. The CDR3 region is CASNPLVEEYF. For the CDR3, the DNA is TGTGCCAGCAACCCTCTAGTAGAGGAGTATTTT.

In its sample, this clonotype was seen many times. The chain employs TRBV5-1 and TRBJ2-7, with D tentatively TRBD1 or TRBD2 (5 bases each). The CDR3 runs to 16 residues. The germline V gene encodes CDR1 SGHRS and CDR2 YFSETQ. Trimming left V 3 bases short and J 2 bases short, with 18 bases between. The CDR3 DNA follows: TGCGCCAGCAGCTACCCGGAGAGGGGATCTACCTACGAGCAGTACTTC. It is translated as CASSYPERGSTYEQYF.

A few counts support this clonotype. CDR3: CASGVDLSGNTIYF. The DNA of the CDR3 is TGTGCCAGCGGGGTTGACCTCTCTGGAAACACCATATATTTT. This chain uses TRBV6-1 with TRBJ1-3; no clear D gene. Germline-derived CDR1 and CDR2 are MNHNS and SASEGT. This CDR3 has 14 amino acids. V shed 8 bases and J shed 0 bases, with 11 bases lying between them.

V and J are TRBV18 and TRBJ2-5; TRBD1 matches at 8 bases. Germline loops: CDR1 KGHSH, CDR2 LQKENI. The CDR3 contains 10 residues. Trimming at V came to 6 bases and at J to 14 bases, leaving 5 bases not matched to a gene. The CDR3 bases are TGTGCCAGCTCGTCGGGACAGGCTTACTTC. Translating gives CASSSGQAYF.

CDR3 DNA: TGTGCCAGCACCTTCGACCAGACAGTGGATGGCTACACCTTC. This codes for CASTFDQTVDGYTF. This chain uses TRBV12-3 or TRBV12-4 with TRBJ1-2; possible D gene TRBD1, 5 bases. The length of the CDR3 is 14 residues. Trimming removed 7 bases from V and 6 bases from J, with 18 bases in between.

This clonotype was seen a handful of times. V gene TRBV5-1 combines with J gene TRBJ2-7; the match to TRBD1 covers 7 bases. V lost 4 bases to trimming and J lost 2 bases; unmatched junction nucleotides: 6. This CDR3 region has 14 residues. Per germline, CDR1 SGHRS and CDR2 YFSETQ. CDR3 region: CASSGTDRAYEQYF. In DNA form, the CDR3 reads TGCGCCAGCAGCGGTACCGACAGGGCCTACGAGCAGTACTTC.

This clonotype has just a few counts. The chain is built from TRBV5-1 and TRBJ2-3, with D hard to call. The germline CDR1 and CDR2 sequences are SGHRS and YFSETQ. The CDR3 covers 15 residues. The V and J ends lost 6 bases and 2 bases respectively, with 16 bases between them. CDR3 nucleotides: TGCGCCAGCATCCGGGCCCCCGATTTCACAGATACGCAGTATTTT. Its translation: CASIRAPDFTDTQYF. Filled out from reference TRBV5-1 and TRBJ2-3, the complete variable domain reads KAGVTQTPRYLIKTRGQQVTLSCSPISGHRSVSWYQQTPGQGLQFLFEYFSETQRNKGNFPGRFSGRQFSNSRSEMNVSTLELGDSALYLCASIRAPDFTDTQYFGPGTRLTVL.

This clonotype has ten or more counts. This chain uses TRBV12-3 or TRBV12-4 with TRBJ1-6; D ambiguous. Trimming shortened V by 6 bases and J by 7 bases, and 13 bases separated the two germline ends. This CDR3 contains 14 residues. In DNA form, the CDR3 reads TGTGCCAGCAGGCGGTCAACTCCGAATTCACCCCTCCACTTT. It translates to CASRRSTPNSPLHF.

This clonotype was observed at least ten times. The J gene is TRBJ2-1, the V gene TRBV6-5, with TRBD2 identical over 7 bases. Per germline, CDR1 MNHEY and CDR2 SVGAGI. The CDR3 consists of 17 residues. The V and J ends lost 2 bases and 4 bases, in that order; junction bases with no gene match: 11. The CDR3 sequence is CASSYGSAGASYNEQFF. The DNA of the CDR3 is TGTGCCAGCAGTTACGGGTCGGCGGGAGCAAGTTACAATGAGCAGTTCTTC.

The sample holds many counts of this clonotype. The chain uses TRBV12-3 or TRBV12-4 and TRBJ1-4, with a weak D call TRBD1 (5 bases). This CDR3 spans 14 amino acids. Trimming took off 5 bases at V and 3 bases at J, with 10 bases between the two ends. CDR3 sequence reads: CASSPSRANEKLFF. The CDR3, as DNA: TGTGCCAGCAGTCCTTCCAGGGCTAATGAAAAACTGTTTTTT.

V is TRBV6-1 and J is TRBJ2-6; D gene unclear. Trimming left V 4 bases short and J 0 bases short, with 4 bases between. The germline CDR1 and CDR2 sequences are MNHNS and SASEGT. This CDR3 has 14 amino acids. The CDR3 loop is CASSAFSGANVLTF. Written as DNA, the CDR3 is TGTGCCAGCAGTGCCTTCTCTGGGGCCAACGTCCTGACTTTC.

As to this clonotype: At one end the junction does not follow the germline gene, possibly because of a read error. The CDR3 DNA sequence: TGTGACAGCAGCTTAGATTTGGCCCCGGGAACTGAAGCTTTCTTT. Residues: CDSSLDLAPGTEAFF. The chain uses TRBV13 and TRBJ1-1, with D unresolved. Germline lookup yields CDR1 PRHDT and CDR2 FYEKMQ (reference sequence). CDR3 size: 15 residues.

This clonotype came up many times. V gene TRBV20-1 combines with J gene TRBJ1-1; tentative D call: TRBD1 (5 bases). From germline, CDR1 is DFQATT and CDR2 SNEGSKA (reference sequence). CDR3 length: 13 residues. CDR3 in DNA: TGCAGCGCCGGGGGGAATTTGAACACTGAAGCTTTCTTT. Protein product: CSAGGNLNTEAFF.

The chain employs TRBV6-1 and TRBJ2-2; tentatively, D is TRBD2 (6 bases). The CDR3 is made up of 15 amino acids. Germline CDR1 reads MNHNS; CDR2 reads SASEGT. V lost 5 bases to trimming and J lost 2 bases, with 12 bases between them. CDR3 DNA sequence: TGTGCCAGCAGTCCCCTAGCGACCAACACCGGGGAGCTGTTTTTT. Translation: CASSPLATNTGELFF.

This clonotype was found a few times. The chain uses TRBV15 and TRBJ2-3, with D tentatively TRBD2 (6 bases). The CDR3 spans 16 residues. Trimming took off 1 base at V and 4 bases at J, with 15 bases between the two ends. The germline V gene has CDR1 LNHNV and CDR2 YYDKDF (reference sequence). CDR3 DNA sequence: TGTGCCACCAGCAGAGTGCGAGCGCGGGGTGCAGATACGCAGTATTTT. Translation: CATSRVRARGADTQYF.

This clonotype appeared many times. This chain joins TRBV5-1 and TRBJ2-1, with 11 bases matching TRBD2. With V trimmed by 3 bases and J by 7 bases, 3 bases remained unmatched. The CDR3 loop spans 14 amino acids. Germline loops: CDR1 SGHRS, CDR2 YFSETQ. Here the CDR3 reads CASSSWTSGNEQFF. The DNA for the CDR3 is TGCGCCAGCAGCTCCTGGACTAGCGGGAATGAGCAGTTCTTC.

This clonotype showed up many times. V is TRBV3-1 and J is TRBJ2-7; 8 nucleotides match TRBD1. This CDR3 is built from 17 residues. Losses at the gene ends were 2 bases for V and 2 bases for J; bases not matched to a gene: 11. CDR1 is LGHDT, CDR2 YNNKEL, per germline (reference sequence). The chain's CDR3 is CASSQSPGVDRAYEQYF. CDR3 nucleotides: TGTGCCAGCAGCCAATCCCCTGGAGTGGACAGGGCCTACGAGCAGTACTTC.

This clonotype was observed many times. The rearrangement uses TRBV10-3 and TRBJ2-3, with D unclear. CDR3 length: 13 amino acids. Between the trimmed V and J ends, which lost 6 bases and 6 bases, there was a span of 13 bases. CDR1 and CDR2 (germline): ENHRY, SYGVKD. The CDR3 sequence: CAISAHGTDTQYF. As DNA, the CDR3 is TGTGCCATCAGCGCGCATGGTACGGATACGCAGTATTTT.

This clonotype was detected ten times or more. The V gene is TRBV4-2, the J gene TRBJ1-5; TRBD1 matches 9 bases. This CDR3 comprises 16 residues. The germline CDR1 and CDR2 sequences are LGHNA and YNFKEQ. The ends lost 0 bases at V and 5 bases at J; junction bases unmatched: 5. CDR3 region: CASSQERGQGDQPQHF. CDR3 bases: TGTGCCAGCAGCCAAGAGAGGGGACAGGGCGATCAGCCCCAGCATTTT.

A few counts support this clonotype. The chain joins TRBV6-2 or TRBV6-3 to TRBJ2-4; 9 bases are a match to TRBD1. The V gene's germline CDR1 is MNHEY and CDR2 SVGEGT. The CDR3 is 17 residues long. J gave up 1 base and V 6 bases, and 10 bases lay outside the gene matches. The CDR3 loop reads CASSHTGGARAKNIQYF. For the CDR3, the DNA is TGTGCCAGCAGCCACACAGGGGGCGCGAGGGCCAAAAACATTCAGTACTTC.

This clonotype was counted ten times or more. The chain uses TRBV29-1 and TRBJ1-1; 7 bases are a match to TRBD1. CDR3 length: 14 residues. The V gene end was trimmed by 6 bases and the J gene end by 0 bases; junction bases not matched to a gene: 7. The V gene's germline CDR1 is SQVTM and CDR2 ANQGSEA. The CDR3 DNA follows: TGCAGCGTGGATCCGGGACAGATGAACACTGAAGCTTTCTTT. Translating it yields CSVDPGQMNTEAFF. The full variable domain, its missing parts supplied by reference TRBV29-1 and TRBJ1-1, is SAVISQKPSRDICQRGTSLTIQCQVDSQVTMMFWYRQQPGQSLTLIATANQGSEATYESGFVIDKFPISRPNLTFSTLTVSNMSPEDSSIYLCSVDPGQMNTEAFFGQGTRLTVV.

At least ten counts were recorded for this clonotype. The chain is built from TRBV7-9 and TRBJ2-1, with D maybe TRBD2 (5 bases). Per germline, CDR1 SEHNR and CDR2 FQNEAQ (reference sequence). This CDR3 has 16 amino acids. Trimming pared 5 bases from V and 1 base from J, leaving 15 bases between. This chain's CDR3 is CASSPPEVTSYNEQFF. CDR3 DNA sequence: TGTGCCAGCAGCCCCCCGGAGGTCACGTCCTACAATGAGCAGTTCTTC.

The CDR3 sequence is CASSRSTGGDGGELFF. For the CDR3, the DNA is TGTGCCAGCAGCCGAAGTACAGGGGGTGACGGCGGGGAGCTGTTTTTT. The chain links TRBV11-2 to TRBJ2-2, with 8 positions matching TRBD1. The length of the CDR3 is 16 residues. Germline V gene lookup returns CDR1 SGHAT and CDR2 FQNNGV. V lost 5 bases to trimming and J lost 7 bases; unmatched junction nucleotides: 12.

Ten or more counts support this clonotype. The chain links TRBV20-1 to TRBJ1-1; 10 nucleotides agree with TRBD1. Germline V gene lookup returns CDR1 DFQATT and CDR2 SNEGSKA (reference sequence). With 0 bases clipped from V and 2 bases from J, the junction kept 6 bases outside the gene matches. CDR3 length: 16 amino acids. CDR3 in amino acids: CSARDRDRGRNTEAFF. DNA of the CDR3: TGCAGTGCTAGAGATAGGGACAGGGGTCGTAACACTGAAGCTTTCTTT.

The gene calls are TRBV19 and TRBJ2-7; D is perhaps TRBD1 (6 bases). The V end was cut by 1 base, the J end by 1 base, with 14 bases between. CDR3 length: 16 amino acids. Germline V gene sequence: CDR1 LNHDA, CDR2 SQIVND (reference sequence). Here the CDR3 reads CASSIAGQLGSYEQYF. The CDR3 DNA reads TGTGCCAGTAGTATAGCCGGACAGCTTGGGTCCTACGAGCAGTACTTC.

There are many counts of this clonotype. V usage is TRBV7-2 and J usage is TRBJ2-5, with D possibly TRBD2 on 6 matching bases. Between the trimmed V and J ends, which lost 2 bases and 3 bases, there was a span of 10 bases. Looked up from germline, CDR1 is SGHTA and CDR2 is FQGNSA. The CDR3 is 14 amino acids. The CDR3 loop is CASSLNGGKETQYF. The CDR3 nucleotides read TGTGCCAGCAGCTTAAATGGCGGGAAAGAGACCCAGTACTTC.

This rearrangement joins TRBV12-3 or TRBV12-4 to TRBJ2-3; TRBD1 or TRBD2 may be the D gene (5 bases each). The CDR3 extends over 15 amino acids. V lost 5 bases and J lost 2, with 14 bases in between. The DNA of the CDR3 is TGTGCCAGCAGTCGGGACCGAGCTTCCACAGATACGCAGTATTTT. Protein: CASSRDRASTDTQYF.

This clonotype was counted a few times. The rearrangement uses TRBV6-2 or TRBV6-3 and TRBJ2-7; either TRBD1 or TRBD2 may supply D (5 bases each). V lost 5 bases and J lost 4, with 15 bases in between. The CDR3 runs to 14 residues. Germline V CDR1 and CDR2: MNHEY, SVGEGT. DNA for the CDR3: TGTGCCAGCAGTACTTGGGACCGACGATACGAGCAGTACTTC. Translating gives CASSTWDRRYEQYF.

V usage is TRBV11-2 and J usage is TRBJ2-7, with no clear D. The CDR3 totals 16 residues. In germline, CDR1 is SGHAT, CDR2 FQNNGV. V was cut by 5 bases and J by 0 bases, with 17 bases left in between. The CDR3 spells CASSESQITASYEQYF. The CDR3 coding sequence is TGTGCCAGCAGCGAAAGCCAAATTACAGCCTCCTACGAGCAGTACTTC.

This clonotype was observed at least ten times. CDR3 loop: CASSPGFSTDTQYF. DNA for the CDR3: TGTGCCAGCAGCCCTGGGTTTAGCACAGATACGCAGTATTTT. V is TRBV12-3 or TRBV12-4 and J is TRBJ2-3, with D unclear. The germline V and J ends were trimmed by 6 bases and 0 bases, with 10 bases remaining between them. CDR3 length: 14 amino acids.